Given below is one T cell receptor (beta chain) in context. Its antigen is not identified. This specimen belongs to a study of OX40 agonist ivuxolimab in advanced cancers. On the study more broadly: Age averaged 60 years (range roughly 23 to 90), and 82.7% were male.

Clones were sequenced by immunoSEQ multiplex PCR, and TCRdb holds only the in-frame ones, with some missing. The sample shows fewer than 30,000 clones, 70% to 90% of them seen only once. Study conclusions and caveats: Researchers did not determine the expanded peripheral T cells' antigen specificity.

The CDR3 runs 16 residues. In germline, CDR1 is MNHNY, CDR2 SVGAGI (reference sequence). J gave up 3 bases and V 2 bases, and 6 bases lay outside the gene matches. Here the sequenced sample was CD4+ or CD8+ T cells sorted from blood, taken in a trial of the OX40 agonist ivuxolimab. This receptor was obtained from an adult with an advanced solid tumor such as melanoma, head and neck, liver or kidney cancer. V gene TRBV6-6 combines with J gene TRBJ1-3, with TRBD1 identical over 8 bases. The DNA for the CDR3 is TGTGCCAGCAGTTACCTTCAGGGGGCCGATGGAAACACCATATATTTT. This translates into CASSYLQGADGNTIYF.